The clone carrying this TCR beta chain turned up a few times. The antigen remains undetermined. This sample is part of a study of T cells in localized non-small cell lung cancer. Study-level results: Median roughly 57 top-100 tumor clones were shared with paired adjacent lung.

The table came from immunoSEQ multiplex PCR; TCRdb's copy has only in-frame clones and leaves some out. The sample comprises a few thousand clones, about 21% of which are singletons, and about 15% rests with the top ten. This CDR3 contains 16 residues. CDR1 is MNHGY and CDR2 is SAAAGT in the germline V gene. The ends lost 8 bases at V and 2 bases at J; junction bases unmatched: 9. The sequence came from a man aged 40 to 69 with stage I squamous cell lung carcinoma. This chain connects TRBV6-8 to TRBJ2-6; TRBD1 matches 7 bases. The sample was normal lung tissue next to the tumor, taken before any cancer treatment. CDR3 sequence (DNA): TGTGCCAGCGGACAGGTGATCGGCACTGGGGCCAACGTCCTGACTTTC. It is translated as CASGQVIGTGANVLTF.